This T cell receptor (beta chain) came from a study of response to subunit inactivated influenza vaccine. Notes on the study in general: Only a handful of new T cells, the authors suggested, are recruited with each seasonal influenza vaccination.

TCRdb processed the RT-PCR reads anew with MiXCR; each CDR3 protein has one entry. The table has 500,000 to 700,000 distinct CDR3 sequences, under 25% seen once. The CDR3 totals 14 residues. V lost 3 bases and J 10 bases, leaving 16 bases between the germline ends. In its sample, this clonotype was seen a few times. No antigen is known for it. This sample was shared with a second study, whose subject was T cells expressing NK-cell markers. From that study: Making the TCR beta cDNA relied on 5'RACE template switching with UMIs. Obtained from sorted CD3+CD56+NKG2C+, CD3+CD56+NKG2C- and CD3+CD56-NKG2C+ T cells were the TCR beta repertoires. Most of the eight sequenced donors tested HCMV-seropositive; one tested seronegative.

The chain has TRBV12-3 or TRBV12-4 and TRBJ2-1, with a weak D call TRBD1 (5 bases). Sequenced material: CD4+ T cells sorted from PBMCs, taken roughly 13 days after vaccination. The clonotype originates from a man aged 50 or older who received an inactivated influenza vaccine. The CDR3 protein is CASSFSPGHQEQFF. The CDR3 coding sequence is TGTGCCAGCAGTTTTTCTCCCGGACACCAGGAGCAGTTCTTC.